This TCR beta chain appears in the sequencing data of a study of cytotoxic CD8 clonotypes in ibrutinib-treated CLL. T cells were sequenced at a targeted depth of 1 in 200,000 to 1 in 1 million. TCRdb's copy holds only in-frame clones and misses some; the assay was immunoSEQ multiplex PCR. The sample has approximately 100,000 clones; 55% to 75% are singletons. The CDR3 runs 14 residues. Trimming removed 4 bases from V and 2 bases from J, with 10 bases in between. Per germline, CDR1 SGHNT and CDR2 YENEEA. The sample was PBMCs, taken after 24 months of ibrutinib treatment. The chain employs TRBV11-3 and TRBJ2-3; D is ambiguous. This sequence was found in a human donor with chronic lymphocytic leukemia. CDR3 sequence (DNA): TGTGCCAGCAGCTCTCTAGGTCCCACAGATACGCAGTATTTT. Protein product: CASSSLGPTDTQYF.